The following is a TCR beta chain sequence with its context. The antigen is not known. The data are from a study of human T cells and chemical hapten exposure. Overall study context: TCR yields differed between samples (mainly from small differences in pooled library volume). Findings and limits, study-wide: TCRs whose frequency exceeded 1 in 1000 remained the same following DPC sensitization.

Looked up from germline, CDR1 is SGHTA and CDR2 is FQGNSA. V gave up 2 bases and J gave up 6 bases, with 14 bases separating them. The CDR3 spans 15 residues. The authors' processing: Counting gave a median of around 89,000 TCRs per sample, with values ranging from about 23,224 to 700,000. MiXCR, run by TCRdb on the RACE reads, gives a single entry per CDR3 protein. The V and J calls reflect TCRdb's pipeline rather than the authors' work. The table lists around 80,000 distinct CDR3 sequences, approximately 8% of them singletons. The time point: healthy volunteer bleed at 6 weeks. RNA extraction used unfractionated whole blood as the source of total RNA.

This receptor was identified in a male donor in good health. Some clones in this sample may be carry-over from other donors' samples. The V gene is TRBV7-2, the J gene TRBJ2-1, with TRBD2 as a possible D gene (6 bases). The sequenced material came from whole blood. The DNA for the CDR3 is TGTGCCAGCAGCTTATTAGGGCTAGCGTCCAATGAGCAGTTCTTC. This gives the protein CASSLLGLASNEQFF.